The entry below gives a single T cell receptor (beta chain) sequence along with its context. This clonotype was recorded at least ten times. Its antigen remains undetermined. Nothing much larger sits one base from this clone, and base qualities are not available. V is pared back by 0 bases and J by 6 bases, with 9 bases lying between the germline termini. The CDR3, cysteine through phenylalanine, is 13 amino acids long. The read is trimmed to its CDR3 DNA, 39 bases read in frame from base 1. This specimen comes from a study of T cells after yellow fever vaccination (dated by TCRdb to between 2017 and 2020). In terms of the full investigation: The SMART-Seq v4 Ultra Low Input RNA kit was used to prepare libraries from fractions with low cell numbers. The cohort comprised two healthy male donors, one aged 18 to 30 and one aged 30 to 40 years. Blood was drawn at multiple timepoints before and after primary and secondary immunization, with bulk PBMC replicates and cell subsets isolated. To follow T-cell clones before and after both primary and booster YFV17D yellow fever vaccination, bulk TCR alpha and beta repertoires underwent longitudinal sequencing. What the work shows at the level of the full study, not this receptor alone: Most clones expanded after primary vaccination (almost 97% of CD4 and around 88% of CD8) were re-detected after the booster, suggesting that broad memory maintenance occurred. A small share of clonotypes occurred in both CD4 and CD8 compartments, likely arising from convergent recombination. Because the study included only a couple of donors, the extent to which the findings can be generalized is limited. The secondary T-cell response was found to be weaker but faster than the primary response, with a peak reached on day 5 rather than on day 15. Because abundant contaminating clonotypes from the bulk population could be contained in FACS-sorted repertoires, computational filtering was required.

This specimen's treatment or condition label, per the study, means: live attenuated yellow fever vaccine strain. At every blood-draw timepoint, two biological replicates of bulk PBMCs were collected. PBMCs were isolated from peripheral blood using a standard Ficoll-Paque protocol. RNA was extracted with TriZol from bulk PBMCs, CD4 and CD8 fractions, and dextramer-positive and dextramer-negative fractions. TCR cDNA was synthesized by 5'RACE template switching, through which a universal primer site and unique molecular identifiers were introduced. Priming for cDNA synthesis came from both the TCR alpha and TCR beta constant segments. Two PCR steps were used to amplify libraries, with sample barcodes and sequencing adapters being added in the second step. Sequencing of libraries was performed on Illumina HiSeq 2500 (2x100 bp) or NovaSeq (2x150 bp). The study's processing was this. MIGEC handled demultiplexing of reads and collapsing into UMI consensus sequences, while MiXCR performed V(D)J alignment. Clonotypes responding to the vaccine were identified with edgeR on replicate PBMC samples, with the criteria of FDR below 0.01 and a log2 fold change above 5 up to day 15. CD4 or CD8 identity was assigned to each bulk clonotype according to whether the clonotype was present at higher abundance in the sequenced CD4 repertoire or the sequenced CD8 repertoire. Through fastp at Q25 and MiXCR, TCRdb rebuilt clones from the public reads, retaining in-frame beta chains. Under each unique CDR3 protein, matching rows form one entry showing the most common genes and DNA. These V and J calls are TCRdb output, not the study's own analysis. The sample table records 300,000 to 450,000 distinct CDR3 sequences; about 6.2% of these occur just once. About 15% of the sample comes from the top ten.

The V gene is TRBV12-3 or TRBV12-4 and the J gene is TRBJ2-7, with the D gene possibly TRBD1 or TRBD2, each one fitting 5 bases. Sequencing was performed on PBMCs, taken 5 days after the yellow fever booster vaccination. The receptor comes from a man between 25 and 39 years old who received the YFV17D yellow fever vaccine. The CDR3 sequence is CASSLAGVFEQYF. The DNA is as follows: TGTGCCAGCAGTTTAGCGGGGGTCTTCGAGCAGTACTTC.